This TCR beta chain was sequenced in a study of blood T cell repertoires in COVID-19. Study in general: PBMCs, B-cell-depleted T cells, or T cells were the source of the cDNA or gDNA that made up the material.

The length of the CDR3 is 14 residues. CDR1 is KGHSH, CDR2 LQKENI, per germline. Trimming took 1 base from V and 6 from J, leaving 12 bases between them. As originally analysed: Counts of nucleated cells, estimated from reference gene primer amplification, were obtained. Repertoires were generated with immunoSEQ multiplex PCR, while TCRdb's copy carries only in-frame clones and drops some. V and J calls plus clone size are reproduced from that table; the DNA served to infer D and trimming. The data hold 200,000 to 250,000 clones, with over 80% observed a single time. This clonotype was sampled from an older woman with active or convalescent COVID-19. This chain joins TRBV18 and TRBJ1-2; weak D call: TRBD1 (5 bases). Sequenced: peripheral blood. The CDR3 coding sequence is TGTGCCAGCTCACCACGGGTAGGGGTGGATGGCTACACCTTC. Translating it yields CASSPRVGVDGYTF.